These 21 T cell receptor beta chains were sequenced from one sample in a study of cytomegalovirus exposure and HLA in healthy donors. The PCR made use of 60 Vbeta and 13 Jbeta primers. TCRdb keeps only in-frame clones here, not all; method: immunoSEQ multiplex PCR. The table has around 120,000 clones, 80% seen once. What was sequenced was PBMCs. Source of these receptors: a man aged 25 to 45 in good health and CMV-seronegative.

The chain recombines TRBV27 with TRBJ2-2; D unclear. The germline V gene encodes CDR1 MNHEY and CDR2 SMNVEV (reference sequence). The germline V and J ends were trimmed by 3 bases and 8 bases, with 7 bases remaining between them. This CDR3 has 12 residues. In DNA, the CDR3 is TGTGCCAGCAGTTTCGGTTGGGGGGAGCTGTTTTTT. Protein: CASSFGWGELFF.

This sequence joins TRBV7-2 and TRBJ2-7, with 10 bases lining up with TRBD1. V dropped 3 bases and J dropped 4; count of bases not matched to a gene: 3. The CDR3 is made up of 14 amino acids. In germline, CDR1 is SGHTA, CDR2 FQGNSA. CDR3 DNA sequence: TGTGCCAGCAGCTTCGGACAGGGGGGATACGAGCAGTACTTC. This encodes CASSFGQGGYEQYF.

The rearrangement uses TRBV4-2 and TRBJ2-1; 7 nucleotides agree with TRBD2. The V and J ends lost 0 bases and 1 base, in that order; junction bases with no gene match: 3. The length of the CDR3 is 16 residues. Germline values: CDR1 LGHNA, CDR2 YNFKEQ. This CDR3 reads CASSQDAGESYNEQFF. CDR3 DNA sequence: TGTGCCAGCAGCCAAGACGCGGGAGAATCCTACAATGAGCAGTTCTTC.

The J gene is TRBJ1-2, the V gene TRBV6-1; D possibly corresponds to TRBD1 (5 bases). The length of the CDR3 is 15 residues. V was pared by 1 base and J by 12 bases, with 21 bases between. CDR1 and CDR2 from the germline V gene are MNHNS and SASEGT. This chain's CDR3 is CASSEGGGSKVSDTF. The CDR3, as DNA: TGTGCCAGCAGTGAAGGGGGGGGTTCCAAAGTGTCCGACACCTTC.

This clone was seen a single time. The chain joins TRBV2 to TRBJ2-1, with a tentative D call TRBD2 (6 bases). The CDR3 spans 14 residues. V dropped 8 bases and J dropped 0 bases, with 11 bases sitting between them. Germline-derived CDR1 and CDR2 are SNHLY and FYNNEI. Written as DNA, the CDR3 is TGTGCCAGCGGCGCGGGGAGCTCCTACAATGAGCAGTTCTTC. Amino acid sequence: CASGAGSSYNEQFF.

The rearrangement joins TRBV6-5 to TRBJ2-2; D gene unclear. This CDR3 spans 13 amino acids. Germline CDR1 and CDR2: MNHEY and SVGAGI. Deletions cut 6 bases from V and 4 bases from J, with 9 bases between. Here the CDR3 DNA reads TGTGCCAGCAGCTGGAGTAGCACCGGGGAGCTGTTTTTT. Its protein is CASSWSSTGELFF.

This sequence joins TRBV19 and TRBJ2-2, with TRBD1 matching over 7 bases. The germline gives CDR1 LNHDA, CDR2 SQIVND (reference sequence). The CDR3 is 15 amino acids. V shed 6 bases, J shed 8 bases, and the junction held 12 bases outside the gene matches. CDR3 residues: CASRGQVRIVGELFF. The CDR3 coding sequence is TGTGCCAGTAGAGGACAGGTTAGGATAGTAGGGGAGCTGTTTTTT.

The chain is built from TRBV30 and TRBJ1-1; tentative D call: TRBD1 (6 bases). Per the germline V gene, CDR1 is GTSNPN and CDR2 is SVGIG (reference sequence). The CDR3 loop spans 12 amino acids. V lost 3 bases to trimming and J lost 5 bases, with 10 bases between them. The CDR3 sequence is CAWRQGLTEAFF. The DNA for the CDR3 is TGTGCCTGGAGACAGGGTTTAACTGAAGCTTTCTTT.

For this clone: The DNA is omitted, as the CDR3 cannot be located on it reliably, and the CDR3 follows TCRdb's listing. The J gene is TRBJ1-2, the V gene TRBV7-9. Germline CDR1 and CDR2: SEHNR and FQNEAQ (reference sequence). The CDR3 is 15 amino acids long, termini counted. CDR3: CASSFVGFGARGYPF.

The chain is built from TRBV10-1 and TRBJ2-1; possibly TRBD2 for D (5 bases). Germline V gene data show CDR1 as WNHNN and CDR2 as SYGVQD (reference sequence). Trimming took 3 bases from V and 8 from J, leaving 14 bases between them. The CDR3 loop spans 14 amino acids. The CDR3 DNA reads TGCGCCAGCAGTGAAGGTCTAGCAGGTGATGAGCAGTTCTTC. Translation gives CASSEGLAGDEQFF.

The chain links TRBV5-4 to TRBJ2-7; a possible D gene is TRBD1 (5 bases). CDR1 SGHNT and CDR2 YYREEE come from the germline V gene (reference sequence). The CDR3 is made up of 18 amino acids. Trimming cost V 5 bases and J 2 bases, with 26 bases left between them. CDR3 in DNA: TGTGCCAGCAGTCACATTTCCGTGGGTCAGGGCGATCCCTACGAGCAGTACTTC. Translating gives CASSHISVGQGDPYEQYF.

The J gene is TRBJ2-1, the V gene TRBV7-9; 7 positions match TRBD1. The CDR3 extends over 14 amino acids. Trimming cost V 2 bases and J 10 bases; bases outside gene matches: 8. Per germline, CDR1 SEHNR and CDR2 FQNEAQ (reference sequence). In DNA form, the CDR3 reads TGTGCCAGCAGCTTACGACAGGGTGGCGGGGAGCAGTTCTTC. Translating it yields CASSLRQGGGEQFF.

The chain carries TRBV4-1 and TRBJ2-1; 8 bases agree with TRBD2. Germline CDR1 is MGHRA and CDR2 is YSYEKL. Germline trimming cut 6 bases from V and 0 bases from J; bases unmatched to any gene: 10. This CDR3 has 17 residues. CDR3 in amino acids: CASSSMGGRSSYNEQFF. In DNA, the CDR3 is TGCGCCAGCAGTAGTATGGGCGGGAGGAGCTCCTACAATGAGCAGTTCTTC.

This clone was observed a single time. V and J are TRBV5-4 and TRBJ2-3; 11 nucleotides align to TRBD2. The V segment lost 1 base and the J segment 4 bases; nucleotides outside the gene matches: 14. Germline V gene lookup returns CDR1 SGHNT and CDR2 YYREEE (reference sequence). This CDR3 is built from 19 residues. CDR3 bases: TGTGCCAGCAGCTTGACTAGCGGGAGAGCCCTTTTTGAGTCAGATACGCAGTATTTT. Protein: CASSLTSGRALFESDTQYF.

The chain has TRBV25-1 and TRBJ2-2; the match to TRBD1 covers 8 bases. Germline V gives CDR1 MGHDK, CDR2 SYGVNS. Unmatched junction bases numbered 7, after V lost 6 bases and J lost 4 bases. This CDR3 region has 15 residues. DNA of the CDR3: TGTGCCAGCAGCCGCGCAGGGGGCAGCACCGGGGAGCTGTTTTTT. Its translation: CASSRAGGSTGELFF.

The chain combines TRBV19 with TRBJ2-7; 12 nucleotides line up with TRBD2. V gave up 5 bases and J gave up 4 bases; unmatched junction bases: 3. Germline V lookup: CDR1 LNHDA, CDR2 SQIVND (reference sequence). The CDR3 runs 14 residues. The CDR3 nucleotides read TGTGCCAGTAGTCCTAGCGGGAGGGTATACGAGCAGTACTTC. This sequence encodes CASSPSGRVYEQYF.

This chain links TRBV7-9 with TRBJ2-7; D might be TRBD2 (6 bases). Trimming removed 5 bases at V and 5 bases at J, with 16 bases between. CDR3 length: 14 amino acids. CDR1 and CDR2 (germline): SEHNR, FQNEAQ (reference sequence). CDR3 coding DNA: TGTGCCAGCAGCGCTGGCGGGAATATCAACGAGCAGTACTTC. As protein: CASSAGGNINEQYF.

The J gene is TRBJ2-7, the V gene TRBV5-1; possibly TRBD2 for D (5 bases). V lost 4 bases to trimming and J lost 2 bases, with 13 bases between them. CDR1 and CDR2 from the germline V gene are SGHRS and YFSETQ. This CDR3 spans 14 amino acids. The CDR3 DNA follows: TGCGCCAGCAGCACCGTCGCGGGTACCTACGAGCAGTACTTC. It is translated as CASSTVAGTYEQYF.

The chain couples TRBV5-4 to TRBJ2-7; 9 nucleotides align to TRBD2. The CDR3 loop spans 13 amino acids. Trimming at V came to 4 bases and at J to 6 bases, leaving 5 bases not matched to a gene. Germline lookup yields CDR1 SGHNT and CDR2 YYREEE (reference sequence). Written as DNA, the CDR3 is TGTGCCAGCAGCGGAAGTAGCGGGAGCGAGCAGTACTTC. Translating gives CASSGSSGSEQYF.

The chain is built from TRBV28 and TRBJ2-7; 9 nucleotides agree with TRBD1. CDR3 length: 13 amino acids. V lost 4 bases and J lost 5; bases outside the gene matches: 3. Germline-derived CDR1 and CDR2 are MDHEN and SYDVKM. This CDR3 is CASSSGQGDEQYF. Written as DNA, the CDR3 is TGTGCCAGCAGTTCGGGACAGGGCGACGAGCAGTACTTC.

V is TRBV7-9 and J is TRBJ2-1; TRBD2 matches at 10 bases. The CDR3 runs 18 residues. The germline CDR1 and CDR2 sequences are SEHNR and FQNEAQ (reference sequence). Trimming took 1 base from V and 4 from J; bases not matched to a gene: 10. CDR3 bases: TGTGCCAGCAGCTTAGAAGGCGGGACTAGCGTCCGATACAATGAGCAGTTCTTC. As protein: CASSLEGGTSVRYNEQFF.